The T cell receptor (beta chain) under discussion was sequenced for a study of identical twins (dated by TCRdb to about 2016). A note on the overall study: TCR alpha and beta repertoires from monozygotic twins, unrelated adults of various ages and cord blood were deep-sequenced to test whether fetal clonotypes persist. To rule out contamination, replicate twin experiments were performed at different times with different library preparation protocols. What the study reported, not specific to this receptor: Conclusions relied on cross-sectional statistical analysis, since the same donors could not be followed over many years. Invariant T cells such as MAIT and iNKT could partly confound zero-insertion analyses, although diverse VJ usage argued against such confounding for most clonotypes. The excess sharing between twins in beta out-of-frame sequences was weaker because fewer shared sequences reduced the signal-to-noise ratio. Out-of-frame TCR alpha sequences shared between twins showed an excess of low generation-probability sequences compared with coincidental sharing between unrelated individuals. Recombination models systematically underestimated out-of-frame TCR alpha sharing in monozygotic twins but agreed with sharing between unrelated individuals. Abundant cord blood beta clonotypes carried fewer insertions; young adult naive repertoires showed a weaker similar trend, while memory repertoires showed none.

Every donor was a healthy Caucasian. Three unrelated non-twin adults were also sequenced: a male aged 18 to 30, a male aged 50 to 59 and a female aged 50 to 59. Using Miltenyi CD45RO+ enrichment and human naive T-cell isolation kits, memory (CD45RO+) and naive T cells were isolated from PBMC. The library was made by 5' RACE. Instrument on record: Illumina HiSeq 2000. A universal primer binding site was added through template switching, and the final cDNA carried a unique molecular identifier so that TCR cDNA molecules could be counted accurately. Specific primers in the conserved constant-segment region were used to synthesize first-strand cDNA for the TCR alpha and beta chains. Each cDNA library was double barcoded, with a SMART-Mk sample barcode plus Illumina barcodes, to control for contamination. TruSeq adapter sequences, together with Illumina sample barcodes, were added in two successive PCR steps. The Illumina HiSeq platform was used with custom primers to sequence TCR alpha and beta cDNA libraries. In the source study's methods: MiGEC was used to process raw reads and extract unique molecular identifiers, and MiXCR was used to find CDR3 positions. For each individual, recombination models were inferred using an EM algorithm with the repgenHMM and IGoR tools. Shared clonotypes were analyzed with the tcR package in R, and sharing was normalized by the product of cloneset sizes. Out-of-frame nonproductive sequences were analyzed to study raw recombination free of thymic and clonal selection effects. The raw public data were reprocessed by TCRdb itself: fastp quality trimming at Q25, MiXCR clonotype calling, in-frame beta chains only. Identical CDR3 protein sequences are pooled into one entry, listed with their most common genes and DNA. The V and J calls here are based on TCRdb, not the publication. This sample holds about 690,000 distinct CDR3 sequences; around 5.7% were observed only once. The ten largest clones take up about 2% of the sample.

Concerning this clonotype itself: This receptor's antigen is unknown. No base quality values were provided; no much bigger clone lies one nucleotide off.

This sequence originates from a man aged 18 to 29 in good health. Sequences were obtained from naive T cells sorted from blood. Read against the paper, the sample's cell subset or site label means: cells isolated with a human naive T-cell isolation kit.

The CDR3 region: CASRPSQGAGAGDTQYF. The nucleotides read TGTGCCAGCAGACCTTCGCAGGGAGCGGGAGCTGGAGATACGCAGTATTTT. Recombination joined TRBV6-1 with TRBJ2-3, with 8 junctional bases fitting TRBD2. For this chain, trimming is 6 bases at the V end and 5 bases at the J end, and the number of junction bases without a gene match is 16. From the cysteine up to the phenylalanine, the CDR3 has a length of 17 residues. Left in the record is the CDR3 DNA by itself, 51 bases read in frame from the first base. CDR1 and CDR2 are read off the germline V gene as MNHNS and SASEGT.